This TCR beta chain was found in a study of CD8+ T cells in alopecia areata. Study-wide context: After 6 to 18 months of tofacitinib, follow-up continued 6 months off drug. Percent affected scalp area, the SALT score, rated treated patients' severity.

Between the trimmed V and J ends, which lost 10 bases and 1 base, there was a span of 19 bases. This CDR3 has 16 amino acids. CDR1 and CDR2 (germline): SEHNR, FQNEAQ (reference sequence). TCR sequencing used cDNA made by reverse transcription of extracted RNA. The table came from immunoSEQ multiplex PCR; TCRdb's copy has only in-frame clones and leaves some out. The sample contains around 110,000 clones, about 83% of which appear only once. The sample's treatment: oral pan-JAK inhibitor, 5-10 mg twice daily. PBMC-derived CD4+ and CD8+ T cells were sorted. This TCR came from a human donor with alopecia areata. The material was CD8+ T cells sorted from blood, obtained at week 24, from a patient treated with tofacitinib. The J gene is TRBJ2-2, the V gene TRBV7-9; weak D call: TRBD2 (6 bases). The CDR3 loop is CATLPLRGVNTGELFF. DNA for the CDR3: TGTGCCACTCTCCCCCTGCGCGGGGTGAACACCGGGGAGCTGTTTTTT.